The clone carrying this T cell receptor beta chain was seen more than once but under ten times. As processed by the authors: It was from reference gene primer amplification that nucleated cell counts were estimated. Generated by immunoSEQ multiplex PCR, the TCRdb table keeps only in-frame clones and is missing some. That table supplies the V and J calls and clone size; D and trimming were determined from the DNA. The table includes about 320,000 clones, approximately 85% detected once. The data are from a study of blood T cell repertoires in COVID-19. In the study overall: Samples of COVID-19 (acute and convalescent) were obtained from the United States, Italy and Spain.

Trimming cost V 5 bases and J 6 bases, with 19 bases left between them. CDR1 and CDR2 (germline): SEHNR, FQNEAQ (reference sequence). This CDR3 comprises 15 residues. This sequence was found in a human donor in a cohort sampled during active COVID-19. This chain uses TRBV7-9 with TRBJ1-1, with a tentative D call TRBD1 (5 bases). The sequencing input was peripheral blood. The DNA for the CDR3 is TGTGCCAGCAGCCCGGCCGGCAGGGATTTGCCTGAAGCTTTCTTT. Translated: CASSPAGRDLPEAFF. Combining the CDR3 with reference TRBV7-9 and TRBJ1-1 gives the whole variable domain DTGVSQNPRHKITKRGQNVTFRCDPISEHNRLYWYRQTLGQGPEFLTYFQNEAQLEKSRLLSDRFSAERPKGSFSTLEIQRTEQGDSAMYLCASSPAGRDLPEAFFGQGTRLTVV.